Following are 32 T cell receptor beta chains from one sample sequenced in a study of cytomegalovirus exposure and HLA in healthy donors. The PCR contained 60 Vbeta and 13 Jbeta primers. Method: immunoSEQ multiplex PCR; TCRdb's copy keeps in-frame clones and lacks some. This repertoire comprises some 82,000 clones; its ten largest clones make up 0.95% to 1.3%. Sequenced input: PBMCs. The receptors were gathered from a young woman in good health and CMV-seronegative.

The rearrangement links TRBV28 to TRBJ1-2; D may be TRBD1 (6 bases). With 4 bases removed from V and 6 bases from J, the gap between germline ends came to 18 bases. Looked up from germline, CDR1 is MDHEN and CDR2 is SYDVKM. There are 15 residues in the CDR3. The CDR3 nucleotides are TGTGCCAGCAGTTCGGGGGCTCCGGGGGGCAATGGCTACACCTTC. Its translation: CASSSGAPGGNGYTF.

The chain links TRBV5-1 to TRBJ2-1; 7 nucleotides match TRBD2. Germline CDR1 and CDR2: SGHRS and YFSETQ. The trim removed 4 bases at V and 8 bases at J, leaving 15 bases unmatched. This CDR3 has 16 residues. CDR3 DNA: TGCGCCAGCAGCCCGGCCGGGAGGTCGGGCCTGGATGAGCAGTTCTTC. This gives the protein CASSPAGRSGLDEQFF.

CDR3 sequence reads: CASSSSGTGRTEAFF. For the CDR3, the DNA is TGTGCCAGCAGTTCCTCCGGGACAGGGCGCACTGAAGCTTTCTTT. The chain employs TRBV28 and TRBJ1-1; 9 bases map to TRBD1. Trimming took 4 bases from V and 4 from J; bases not matched to a gene: 7. The CDR3 runs to 15 residues. Germline CDR1 and CDR2: MDHEN and SYDVKM.

The chain combines TRBV6-5 with TRBJ2-2, with TRBD1 as a possible D gene (5 bases). V was cut by 5 bases and J by 0 bases, with 7 bases left in between. This CDR3 has 14 amino acids. Germline lookup yields CDR1 MNHEY and CDR2 SVGAGI. The chain's CDR3 is CASSDRPNTGELFF. In nucleotides, the CDR3 is TGTGCCAGCAGTGACAGACCGAACACCGGGGAGCTGTTTTTT.

The rearrangement uses TRBV5-8 and TRBJ2-7, with D perhaps TRBD1 (6 bases). Trimming removed 4 bases at V and 5 bases at J, with 13 bases between. The length of the CDR3 is 13 residues. Germline CDR1 SGHTS, CDR2 YDEGEE. CDR3 coding DNA: TGTGCCAGCAGCCTAAACAGGGACCACGAGCAGTACTTC. Translating it yields CASSLNRDHEQYF.

This chain joins TRBV19 and TRBJ1-5; a possible D gene is TRBD1 (5 bases). The CDR3 runs 16 residues. Per the germline V gene, CDR1 is LNHDA and CDR2 is SQIVND (reference sequence). V was pared by 4 bases and J by 0 bases, with 13 bases between. The CDR3 nucleotides are TGTGCCAGTAGTACCATGGGGACTGGTAGCAATCAGCCCCAGCATTTT. It is translated as CASSTMGTGSNQPQHF.

V gene TRBV5-1 combines with J gene TRBJ2-7; 9 bases align to TRBD1. The CDR3 runs to 13 residues. Germline V gene sequence: CDR1 SGHRS, CDR2 YFSETQ. V lost 2 bases to trimming and J lost 5 bases; unmatched junction nucleotides: 2. The CDR3 spells CASSLTGGNEQYF. DNA for the CDR3: TGCGCCAGCAGCTTAACAGGGGGCAACGAGCAGTACTTC.

V gene TRBV27 combines with J gene TRBJ1-5; D is possibly TRBD1 (6 bases). Per the germline V gene, CDR1 is MNHEY and CDR2 is SMNVEV (reference sequence). The CDR3 is made up of 14 amino acids. Trimming pared 7 bases from V and 2 bases from J, leaving 12 bases between. The CDR3 loop is CASNYRTGNQPQHF. The CDR3 DNA sequence: TGTGCCAGCAACTACAGGACAGGCAATCAGCCCCAGCATTTT.

This chain uses TRBV6-5 with TRBJ2-1; the match to TRBD2 covers 14 bases. The ends lost 6 bases at V and 5 bases at J; junction bases unmatched: 3. From germline, CDR1 is MNHEY and CDR2 SVGAGI. This CDR3 spans 15 amino acids. CDR3 sequence reads: CASSPGLAGDNEQFF. DNA of the CDR3: TGTGCCAGCAGCCCGGGACTAGCGGGGGACAATGAGCAGTTCTTC.

This chain links TRBV11-1 with TRBJ1-1; D may be TRBD1 (6 bases). The CDR3 is 14 residues long. V lost 4 bases, J lost 2 bases, and 11 bases lay in between. Germline assignment: CDR1 SGHAT and CDR2 FQDESV (reference sequence). The CDR3: CASSSGQPNTEAFF. CDR3 nucleotide sequence: TGTGCCAGCAGCTCAGGACAGCCAAACACTGAAGCTTTCTTT.

This rearrangement joins TRBV6-5 to TRBJ2-6; D possibly corresponds to TRBD1 (6 bases). Deletions cut 2 bases from V and 0 bases from J, with 8 bases between. The germline V gene encodes CDR1 MNHEY and CDR2 SVGAGI. The CDR3 runs 16 residues. CDR3 protein: CASSYGQPSGANVLTF. As DNA, the CDR3 is TGTGCCAGCAGTTACGGACAGCCCTCTGGGGCCAACGTCCTGACTTTC.

The CDR3: CAWSVHGLAGDYEQYF. CDR3 DNA sequence: TGTGCCTGGAGTGTACACGGGCTAGCTGGTGACTACGAGCAGTACTTC. J is TRBJ2-7 and V is TRBV30; D is perhaps TRBD2 (5 bases). The ends were cut back, 0 bases at V and 3 bases at J, with 18 bases in the middle. Germline V gene data show CDR1 as GTSNPN and CDR2 as SVGIG (reference sequence). The CDR3 has 16 residues.

The J gene is TRBJ2-7, the V gene TRBV11-2, with 10 bases lining up with TRBD1. The CDR3 sequence is 15 residues long. In germline, CDR1 is SGHAT, CDR2 FQNNGV. The junction had 9 bases not matched to a gene; V was cut back by 4 bases and J by 6 bases. The CDR3 DNA follows: TGTGCCAGCAGCTCCTCCGGGACAGGGGCTAGCGAGCAGTACTTC. Encoded protein: CASSSSGTGASEQYF.

The chain combines TRBV27 with TRBJ1-1; D ambiguous. The V end was cut by 6 bases, the J end by 0 bases, with 8 bases between. Germline CDR1 MNHEY, CDR2 SMNVEV (reference sequence). This CDR3 region has 13 residues. In nucleotides, the CDR3 is TGTGCCAGCAGCTTGGGCCTGAACACTGAAGCTTTCTTT. It translates to CASSLGLNTEAFF.

V usage is TRBV5-1 and J usage is TRBJ2-3; D is possibly TRBD1 (5 bases). The CDR3 length is 14 residues. V shed 0 bases and J shed 6 bases, with 11 bases lying between them. Germline values: CDR1 SGHRS, CDR2 YFSETQ. CDR3 residues: CASSLVPGLDTQYF. CDR3 DNA: TGCGCCAGCAGCTTGGTCCCAGGGCTGGATACGCAGTATTTT.

This chain joins TRBV5-4 and TRBJ1-1; D may be TRBD1 (6 bases). The V gene lost 4 bases and the J gene lost 5 bases, with 18 bases spanning the gap. Germline values: CDR1 SGHNT, CDR2 YYREEE (reference sequence). The CDR3 is 15 residues long. In DNA, the CDR3 is TGTGCCAGCAGCCCACCGACAGGAAAGGGAACTGAAGCTTTCTTT. Amino acids: CASSPPTGKGTEAFF.

V usage is TRBV19 and J usage is TRBJ2-5; 8 positions agree with TRBD1. Trimming removed 6 bases from V and 2 bases from J; junction bases left unmatched: 2. This CDR3 comprises 13 residues. The germline gives CDR1 LNHDA, CDR2 SQIVND (reference sequence). The CDR3 nucleotides are TGTGCCAGTAGCAGGGACAGGCAAGAGACCCAGTACTTC. It yields the protein CASSRDRQETQYF.

This sequence joins TRBV4-1 and TRBJ1-4; D not certain. Germline V lookup: CDR1 MGHRA, CDR2 YSYEKL. CDR3 length equals 16 residues. Trimming took 2 bases from V and 8 from J, leaving 18 bases between them. The CDR3 DNA reads as TGCGCCAGCAGCCAATTAACGTTTCCGGAGGAGGAAAAACTGTTTTTT. Translation: CASSQLTFPEEEKLFF.

The V and J genes are TRBV29-1 and TRBJ2-2; possible D gene TRBD2, 6 bases. The CDR3 sequence is 13 residues long. The V end was cut by 3 bases, the J end by 6 bases, with 11 bases between. Germline V gene lookup returns CDR1 SQVTM and CDR2 ANQGSEA. CDR3 amino acids: CSVEGDSPGELFF. In DNA, the CDR3 is TGCAGCGTTGAGGGGGACTCCCCCGGGGAGCTGTTTTTT.

This rearrangement joins TRBV11-2 to TRBJ2-1; tentative D call: TRBD1 (5 bases). This CDR3 is 16 amino acids long. Trimming pared 1 base from V and 5 bases from J, leaving 15 bases between. Germline CDR1 and CDR2: SGHAT and FQNNGV. The CDR3 spells CASSLVSGARNNEQFF. CDR3 bases: TGTGCCAGCAGCTTAGTTAGTGGGGCCCGAAACAATGAGCAGTTCTTC.

The chain links TRBV6-1 to TRBJ1-5; D gene uncertain. V was trimmed by 4 bases and J by 0 bases, leaving 13 bases between them. Germline CDR1 reads MNHNS; CDR2 reads SASEGT. The CDR3 spans 16 residues. The CDR3 reads CASSVGLKVSNQPQHF. The CDR3 DNA reads as TGTGCCAGCAGTGTTGGGCTGAAAGTTAGCAATCAGCCCCAGCATTTT.

This chain joins TRBV9 and TRBJ1-6; D uncertain. CDR3 length equals 14 residues. V lost 0 bases and J 6 bases, leaving 7 bases between the germline ends. CDR1 and CDR2 (germline): SGDLS, YYNGEE. The chain's CDR3 is CASSVGTVNSPLHF. In DNA form, the CDR3 reads TGTGCCAGCAGCGTAGGAACAGTTAATTCACCCCTCCACTTT.

This chain links TRBV4-1 with TRBJ1-1; D is ambiguous. This CDR3 spans 13 amino acids. Germline V gene lookup returns CDR1 MGHRA and CDR2 YSYEKL. Trimming removed 1 base from V and 1 base from J, with 4 bases in between. CDR3 region: CASSQGANTEAFF. The DNA of the CDR3 is TGCGCCAGCAGCCAAGGAGCGAACACTGAAGCTTTCTTT.

The CDR3 DNA follows: TGTGCTAGTGGTCACGGGTCATCTGGGGCCAACGTCCTGACTTTC. Its translation: CASGHGSSGANVLTF. J is TRBJ2-6 and V is TRBV12-5; D remains ambiguous. Between the trimmed V and J ends, which lost 5 bases and 1 base, there was a span of 9 bases. In germline, CDR1 is LGHNT, CDR2 FRNRAP. The CDR3 contains 15 residues.

The J gene is TRBJ1-3, the V gene TRBV25-1; TRBD1 is a possible D gene (5 bases). V lost 2 bases and J 2 bases, leaving 10 bases between the germline ends. CDR1 and CDR2 from the germline V gene are MGHDK and SYGVNS. This CDR3 spans 15 amino acids. In nucleotides, the CDR3 is TGTGCCAGCAGTGAACGGGGGGGTCCTGGAAACACCATATATTTT. Amino acid sequence: CASSERGGPGNTIYF. Full variable domain (rest looked up from reference TRBV25-1 and TRBJ1-3): EADIYQTPRYLVIGTGKKITLECSQTMGHDKMYWYQQDPGMELHLIHYSYGVNSTEKGDLSSESTVSRIRTEHFPLTLESARPSHTSQYLCASSERGGPGNTIYFGEGSWLTVV.

This chain joins TRBV19 and TRBJ2-1, with D perhaps matching TRBD1 (6 bases). In germline, CDR1 is LNHDA, CDR2 SQIVND (reference sequence). This CDR3 region has 12 residues. Between the trimmed V and J ends, which lost 6 bases and 6 bases, there was a span of 9 bases. CDR3 residues: CASSQGGNEQFF. CDR3 DNA: TGTGCCAGTAGCCAAGGGGGCAATGAGCAGTTCTTC.

In the case of this clone: Relative to the germline gene, one junction end is altered; a read error may explain this. This chain uses TRBV19 with TRBJ2-1; perhaps TRBD1 as D (6 bases). CDR1 LNHDA and CDR2 SQIVND come from the germline V gene (reference sequence). The CDR3 loop spans 15 amino acids. CDR3 nucleotide sequence: TGTGCCAGTAGACCCGACAGGAGCTCCGACAATGAGCAGTTCTTC. Translation: CASRPDRSSDNEQFF.

This sequence joins TRBV30 and TRBJ1-1, with 9 bases identical to TRBD1. J was trimmed by 5 bases and V by 5 bases; bases with no gene match: 9. The germline CDR1 and CDR2 sequences are GTSNPN and SVGIG (reference sequence). The CDR3 runs to 14 residues. The CDR3 sequence: CAWAYRGHATEAFF. CDR3 DNA sequence: TGTGCCTGGGCCTACAGGGGGCATGCGACTGAAGCTTTCTTT.

V and J are TRBV7-9 and TRBJ1-4; D is unresolved. The CDR3 covers 13 residues. Germline V gene sequence: CDR1 SEHNR, CDR2 FQNEAQ (reference sequence). The ends were cut back, 3 bases at V and 5 bases at J, with 7 bases in the middle. For the CDR3, the DNA is TGTGCCAGCAGCTTCGGGAGCAATGAAAAACTGTTTTTT. Its protein product is CASSFGSNEKLFF.

The V call is TRBV5-4, the J call TRBJ2-7, with 10 nucleotides matching TRBD1. The CDR3 spans 15 residues. V dropped 2 bases and J dropped 3; count of bases not matched to a gene: 5. The germline V gene has CDR1 SGHNT and CDR2 YYREEE (reference sequence). The CDR3 is CASSFPGTGVYEQYF. CDR3 sequence (DNA): TGTGCCAGCAGCTTCCCCGGGACAGGGGTCTACGAGCAGTACTTC.

The rearrangement joins TRBV19 to TRBJ1-5, with TRBD1 identical over 12 bases. V lost 0 bases, J lost 3 bases, and 6 bases stayed unmatched. The CDR3 is made up of 18 amino acids. Germline CDR1 LNHDA, CDR2 SQIVND (reference sequence). CDR3 protein: CASSIDPGQGANNQPQHF. The CDR3 nucleotides are TGTGCCAGTAGTATAGATCCGGGACAGGGGGCTAACAATCAGCCCCAGCATTTT.

The V and J genes are TRBV6-1 and TRBJ1-1; 10 bases match TRBD1. The CDR3 contains 14 residues. CDR1 is MNHNS, CDR2 SASEGT, per germline. V lost 6 bases, J lost 5 bases, and 6 bases stayed unmatched. CDR3 sequence (DNA): TGTGCCAGCAGAGCTGGGACAGGGGATACTGAAGCTTTCTTT. Translation gives CASRAGTGDTEAFF.